This T cell receptor beta chain was profiled in a study of high-grade serous ovarian cancer treatment subgroups (dated by TCRdb to about 2021). Regarding the research as a whole: A mean of 14,192 reads and fewer than 8,500 unique TCR beta rearrangements per sample was generated by sequencing. In total there were 95 or so samples, since every patient provided one primary tumor sample and two metastatic tumor samples. The study profiled TCR beta repertoires in high-grade serous ovarian cancer patients grouped by complete gross resection or neoadjuvant chemotherapy response under a laparoscopic triage algorithm. A cohort of roughly 30 patients was included: roughly 10 with no residual disease after primary surgery (R0), roughly 10 who were excellent NACT responders, and roughly 10 who were poor NACT responders.

High-throughput TCR profiling via ImmunoSEQ was performed on the 90 or so tumor samples. The original pipeline was this. Repertoire diversity metrics included richness (unique productive sequences), clonality, evenness and relatedness; Bhattacharyya coefficient assessed similarity between samples. In a sensitivity analysis, TCRs with fewer than two reads were excluded, and consistent conclusions were obtained. TCRdb retrieved this table from immuneACCESS and kept in-frame rearrangements only. Not all clones are present; in checked studies, unresolved V genes account for under half, and no reason is known for the remainder. V, J and clone size reflect that table, while D and trimming were determined from the DNA. The sample data list about 15,000 clones, and 85% to 90% of these were observed just once. The ten largest clones add up to 5% to 8% of the sample. Results the study describes overall, beyond this receptor: The TCR repertoire analyses centered on CDR3, leaving CDR1 and CDR2 unanalyzed. Spatial information was not captured by bulk tumor TCR sequencing, so insight into HGSC tumor complexity and diversity was limited. Neoantigen level correlated positively with TCR clonal relatedness, and copy number variation and mutation load from whole-genome sequencing showed a positive trend with TCR clonal relatedness. Repertoire similarity between tumors from the same patient ranged from about 0.095 to 0.8, while tumors from different patients showed almost no similarity.

CDR1 SGHTA and CDR2 FQGNSA are derived from the germline V gene. From the cysteine through the phenylalanine, the CDR3 covers 15 amino acids. Just CDR3 DNA is preserved here, 45 bases in frame from base 1. V sheds 4 bases and J sheds 0 bases, leaving 12 bases between their ends. Tumor samples were collected prior to definitive surgery or chemotherapy. The MD Anderson Biospecimen Extraction Resource handled genomic DNA extraction, while the MD Anderson Cancer Genomics Laboratory carried out the TCR sequencing. Comments on this clone: Its binding antigen is unknown. The record has no base qualities; no much larger clone is one base away.

The chain employs TRBV7-2 and TRBJ1-2; no D gene can be assigned with confidence. Sequencing was carried out using tumor tissue. This receptor was taken from a human donor with high-grade serous ovarian cancer. The CDR3 region reads CASSYAARANYGYTF. The DNA reads as follows: TGTGCCAGCAGCTACGCGGCAAGAGCTAACTATGGCTACACCTTC.